This T cell receptor (beta chain) was captured in a study of cytomegalovirus exposure and HLA in healthy donors. General study results and limits: A later analysis, which compared TCR beta chains of equal frequency, found the HLA-associated ones more clonally expanded. Exclusion applied to some V segments, including TRBV6-2 and TRBV6-3, as they were indistinguishable.

Worth noting for this clone: Its specificity is unknown.

V lost 4 bases and J lost 2, with 15 bases in between. CDR3 length equals 16 residues. CDR1 is MGHRA, CDR2 YSYEKL, per germline. The study ran its PCR with 60 Vbeta and 13 Jbeta primers. TCRdb's copy holds only in-frame clones and misses some; the assay was immunoSEQ multiplex PCR. This table has approximately 200,000 clones, roughly four fifths appearing once. Sequencing was carried out using PBMCs. The V and J genes are TRBV4-1 and TRBJ1-3; D perhaps matches TRBD1 (6 bases). This receptor was obtained from a woman in her twenties or thirties in good health and CMV-seropositive. The CDR3 here is CASSPPDRWTGNTIYF. The CDR3 DNA is TGCGCCAGCAGCCCTCCGGACAGATGGACTGGAAACACCATATATTTT.